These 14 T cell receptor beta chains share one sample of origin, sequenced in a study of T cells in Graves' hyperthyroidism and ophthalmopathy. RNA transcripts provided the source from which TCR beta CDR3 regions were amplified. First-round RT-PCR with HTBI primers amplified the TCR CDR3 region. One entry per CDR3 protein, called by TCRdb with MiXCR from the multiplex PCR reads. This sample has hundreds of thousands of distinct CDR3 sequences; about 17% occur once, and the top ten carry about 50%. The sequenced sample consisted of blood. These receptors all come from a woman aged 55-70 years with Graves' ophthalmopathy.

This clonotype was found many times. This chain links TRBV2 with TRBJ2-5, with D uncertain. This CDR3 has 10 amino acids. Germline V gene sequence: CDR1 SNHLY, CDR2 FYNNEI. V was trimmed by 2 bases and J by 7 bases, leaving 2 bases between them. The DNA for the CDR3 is TGTGCCAGCAGTGAACGGACCCAGTACTTC. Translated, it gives CASSERTQYF.

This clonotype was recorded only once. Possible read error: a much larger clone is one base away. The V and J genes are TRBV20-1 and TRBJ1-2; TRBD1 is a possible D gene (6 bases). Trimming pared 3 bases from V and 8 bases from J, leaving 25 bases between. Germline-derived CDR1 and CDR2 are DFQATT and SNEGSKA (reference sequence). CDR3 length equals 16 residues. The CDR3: CSASDFADGGPRGYTF. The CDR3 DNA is TGCAGTGCTAGTGATTTTGCTGACGGGGGGCCGAGGGGCTACACCTTC.

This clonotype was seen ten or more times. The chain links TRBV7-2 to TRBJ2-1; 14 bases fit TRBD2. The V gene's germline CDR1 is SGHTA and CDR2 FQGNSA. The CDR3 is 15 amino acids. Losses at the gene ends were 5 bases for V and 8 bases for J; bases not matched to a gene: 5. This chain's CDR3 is CASSLTSGGAYEQFF. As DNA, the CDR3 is TGTGCCAGCAGCCTGACTAGCGGGGGGGCTTATGAGCAGTTCTTC.

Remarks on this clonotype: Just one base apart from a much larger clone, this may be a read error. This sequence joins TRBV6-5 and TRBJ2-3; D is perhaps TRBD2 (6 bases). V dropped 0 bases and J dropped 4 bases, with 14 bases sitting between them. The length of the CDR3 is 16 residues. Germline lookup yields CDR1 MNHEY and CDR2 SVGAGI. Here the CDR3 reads CASSYSASESSDTQYF. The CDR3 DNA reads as TGTGCCAGCAGTTACTCCGCTAGCGAGAGTTCAGATACGCAGTATTTT.

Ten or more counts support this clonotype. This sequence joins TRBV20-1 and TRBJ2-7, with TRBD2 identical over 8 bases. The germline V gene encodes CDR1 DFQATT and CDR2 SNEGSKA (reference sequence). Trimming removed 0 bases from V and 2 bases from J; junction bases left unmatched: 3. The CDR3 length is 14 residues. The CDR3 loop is CSARDRRGAYEQYF. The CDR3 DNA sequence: TGCAGTGCTAGAGATCGGCGGGGGGCCTACGAGCAGTACTTC.

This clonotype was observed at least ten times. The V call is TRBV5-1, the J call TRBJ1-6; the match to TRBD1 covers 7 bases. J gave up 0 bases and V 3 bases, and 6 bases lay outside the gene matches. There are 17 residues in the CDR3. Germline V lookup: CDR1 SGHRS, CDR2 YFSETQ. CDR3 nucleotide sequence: TGCGCCAGCAGCTGGGGGACAGCTAGCTCCTATAATTCACCCCTCCACTTT. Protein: CASSWGTASSYNSPLHF. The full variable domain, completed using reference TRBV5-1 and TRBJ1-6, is KAGVTQTPRYLIKTRGQQVTLSCSPISGHRSVSWYQQTPGQGLQFLFEYFSETQRNKGNFPGRFSGRQFSNSRSEMNVSTLELGDSALYLCASSWGTASSYNSPLHFGNGTRLTVT.

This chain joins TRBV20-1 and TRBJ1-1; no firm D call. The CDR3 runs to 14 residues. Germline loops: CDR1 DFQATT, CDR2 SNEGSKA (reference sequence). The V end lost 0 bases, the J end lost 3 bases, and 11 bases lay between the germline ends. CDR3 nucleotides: TGCAGTGCTAGAGATCCCGGGAAGGACACTGAAGCTTTCTTT. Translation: CSARDPGKDTEAFF.

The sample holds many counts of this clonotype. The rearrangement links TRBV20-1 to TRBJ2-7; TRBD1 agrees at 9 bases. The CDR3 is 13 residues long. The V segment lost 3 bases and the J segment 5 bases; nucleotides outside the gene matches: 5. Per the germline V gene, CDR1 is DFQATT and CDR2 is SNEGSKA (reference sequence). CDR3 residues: CSARDRGFHEQYF. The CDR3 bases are TGCAGTGCTAGGGACAGGGGTTTCCACGAGCAGTACTTC.

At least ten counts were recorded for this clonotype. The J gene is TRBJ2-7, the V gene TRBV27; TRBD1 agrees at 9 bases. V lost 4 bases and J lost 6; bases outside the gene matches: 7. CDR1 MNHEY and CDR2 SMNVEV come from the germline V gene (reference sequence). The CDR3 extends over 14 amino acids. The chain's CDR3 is CASSSRDRASEQYF. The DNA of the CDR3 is TGTGCCAGCAGTTCCCGGGACAGGGCCTCCGAGCAGTACTTC.

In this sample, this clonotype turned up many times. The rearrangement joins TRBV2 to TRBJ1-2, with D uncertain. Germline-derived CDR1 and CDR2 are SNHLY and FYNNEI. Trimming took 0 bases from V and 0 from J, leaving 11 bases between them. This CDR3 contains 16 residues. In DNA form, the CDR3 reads TGTGCCAGCAGTGAAGCAAGTACGGACGCTAACTATGGCTACACCTTC. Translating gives CASSEASTDANYGYTF.

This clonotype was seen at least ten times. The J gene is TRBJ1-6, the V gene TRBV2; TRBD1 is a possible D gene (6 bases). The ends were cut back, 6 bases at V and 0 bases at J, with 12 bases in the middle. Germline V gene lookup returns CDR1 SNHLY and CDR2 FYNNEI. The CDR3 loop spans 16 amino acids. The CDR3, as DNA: TGTGCCAGCAGCCTGGGGGCGTACTCCTATAATTCACCCCTCCACTTT. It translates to CASSLGAYSYNSPLHF. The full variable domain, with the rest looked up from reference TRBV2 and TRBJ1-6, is EPEVTQTPSHQVTQMGQEVILRCVPISNHLYFYWYRQILGQKVEFLVSFYNNEISEKSEIFDDQFSVERPDGSNFTLKIRSTKLEDSAMYFCASSLGAYSYNSPLHFGNGTRLTVT.

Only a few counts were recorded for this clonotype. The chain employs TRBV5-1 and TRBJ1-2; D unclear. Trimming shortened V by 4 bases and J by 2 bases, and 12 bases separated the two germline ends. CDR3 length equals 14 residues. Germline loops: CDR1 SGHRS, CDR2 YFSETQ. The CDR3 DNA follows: TGCGCCAGCAGCACCACCACAGCGAACTATGGCTACACCTTC. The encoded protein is CASSTTTANYGYTF.

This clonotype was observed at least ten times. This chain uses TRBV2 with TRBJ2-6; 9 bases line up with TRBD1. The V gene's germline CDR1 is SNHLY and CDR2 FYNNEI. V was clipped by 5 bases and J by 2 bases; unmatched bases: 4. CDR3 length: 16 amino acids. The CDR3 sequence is CASSRQGGAGANVLTF. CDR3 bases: TGTGCCAGCAGTAGACAGGGGGGGGCTGGGGCCAACGTCCTGACTTTC.

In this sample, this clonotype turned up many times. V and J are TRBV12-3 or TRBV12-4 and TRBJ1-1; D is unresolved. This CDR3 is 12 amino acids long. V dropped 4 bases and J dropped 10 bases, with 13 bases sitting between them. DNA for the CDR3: TGTGCCAGCAGTTATCCGGGCCGCAGAGCTTTCTTT. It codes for CASSYPGRRAFF.